This T cell receptor beta chain was sequenced during a study of Ad26.COV2.S vaccination and SARS-CoV-2 variants. Whole-study context: In the study, Ad26.COV2.S was injected intramuscularly once, or twice 56 days apart. The study, taken as a whole, reports: Total responses of T cells may have been underestimated by the analyses of TCR breadth and depth.

Turning to this clone: Its antigen is currently unknown.

From germline, CDR1 is MDHEN and CDR2 SYDVKM. The CDR3 has 13 amino acids. Trimming pared 6 bases from V and 7 bases from J, leaving 15 bases between. The sample's treatment: 15 to 20 received Ad26.COV2.S at low or high dose, single or two shots; 5 received placebo; per-sample allocation not given. The study sampled participants on day 63 after the first vaccine or placebo injection. The protocol was immunoSEQ multiplex PCR, while the TCRdb copy is restricted to in-frame clones and leaves out a portion. The table records 510,000 or so clones, approximately 88% of them present only once. The origin of this receptor is a person aged 18-60 years who received the Ad26.COV2.S COVID-19 vaccine or a placebo. Sequenced material: peripheral blood, taken in a trial of Ad26.COV2.S vaccine versus placebo. The gene calls are TRBV28 and TRBJ1-2; D might be TRBD1 (6 bases). CDR3 region: CASREGGPRGYTF. The DNA for the CDR3 is TGTGCCAGCAGGGAAGGGGGTCCACGTGGCTACACCTTC.